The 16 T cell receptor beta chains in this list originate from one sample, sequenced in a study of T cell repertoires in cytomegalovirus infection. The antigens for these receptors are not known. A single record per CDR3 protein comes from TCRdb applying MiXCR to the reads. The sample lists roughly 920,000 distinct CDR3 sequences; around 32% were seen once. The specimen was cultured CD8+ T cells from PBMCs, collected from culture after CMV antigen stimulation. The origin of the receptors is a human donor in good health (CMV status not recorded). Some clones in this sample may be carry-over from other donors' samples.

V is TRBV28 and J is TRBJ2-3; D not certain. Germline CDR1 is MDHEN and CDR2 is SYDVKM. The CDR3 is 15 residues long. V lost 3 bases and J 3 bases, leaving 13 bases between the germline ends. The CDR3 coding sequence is TGTGCCAGCAGTTTCTCACAGAAAGGTACAGATACGCAGTATTTT. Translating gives CASSFSQKGTDTQYF.

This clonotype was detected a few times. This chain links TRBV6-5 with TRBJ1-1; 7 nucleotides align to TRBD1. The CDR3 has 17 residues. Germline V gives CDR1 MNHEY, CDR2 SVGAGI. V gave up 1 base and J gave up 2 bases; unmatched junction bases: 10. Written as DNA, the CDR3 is TGTGCCAGCAGTTACTTAGGCCAGGGGGTCGGCAACACTGAAGCTTTCTTT. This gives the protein CASSYLGQGVGNTEAFF.

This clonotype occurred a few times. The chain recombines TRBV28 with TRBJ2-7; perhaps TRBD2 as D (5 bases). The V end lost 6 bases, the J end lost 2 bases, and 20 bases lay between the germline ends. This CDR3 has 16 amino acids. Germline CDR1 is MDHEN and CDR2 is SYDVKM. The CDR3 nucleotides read TGTGCCAGCAGCCATGGGATCGTTCGGGAAGCCTACGAGCAGTACGTC. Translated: CASSHGIVREAYEQYV.

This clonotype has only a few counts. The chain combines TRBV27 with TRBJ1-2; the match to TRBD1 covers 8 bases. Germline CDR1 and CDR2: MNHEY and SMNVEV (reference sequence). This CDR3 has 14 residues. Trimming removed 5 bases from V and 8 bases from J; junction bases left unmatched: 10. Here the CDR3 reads CASSPQGATGGYTF. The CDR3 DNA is TGTGCCAGCAGTCCCCAGGGGGCCACAGGGGGCTACACCTTC.

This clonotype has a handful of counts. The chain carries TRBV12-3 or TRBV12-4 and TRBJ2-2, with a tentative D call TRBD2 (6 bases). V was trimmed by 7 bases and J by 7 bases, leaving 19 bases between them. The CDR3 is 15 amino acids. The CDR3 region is CASNLPGVGIGELFF. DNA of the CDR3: TGTGCCAGCAACTTACCGGGGGTAGGGATCGGGGAGCTGTTTTTT.

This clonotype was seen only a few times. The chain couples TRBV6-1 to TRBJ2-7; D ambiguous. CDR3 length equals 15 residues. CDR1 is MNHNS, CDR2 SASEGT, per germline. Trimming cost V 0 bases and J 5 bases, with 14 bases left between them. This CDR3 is CASSEALAYVHEQYF. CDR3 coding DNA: TGTGCCAGCAGTGAAGCGCTGGCGTACGTCCACGAGCAGTACTTC.

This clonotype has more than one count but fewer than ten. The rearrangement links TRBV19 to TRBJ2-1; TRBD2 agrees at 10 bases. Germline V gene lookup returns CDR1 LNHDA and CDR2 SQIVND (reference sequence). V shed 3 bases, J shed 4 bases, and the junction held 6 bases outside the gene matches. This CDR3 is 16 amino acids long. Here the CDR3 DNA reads TGTGCCAGTAGTATCTCCGCTAGCGGGAGTTACAATGAGCAGTTCTTC. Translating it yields CASSISASGSYNEQFF.

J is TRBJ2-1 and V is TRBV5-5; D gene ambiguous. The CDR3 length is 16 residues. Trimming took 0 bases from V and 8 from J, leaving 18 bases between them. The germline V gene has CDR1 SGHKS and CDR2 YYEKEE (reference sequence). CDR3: CASSLEGRWRLDEQFF. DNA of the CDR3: TGTGCCAGCAGCTTGGAAGGAAGGTGGAGATTGGATGAGCAGTTCTTC.

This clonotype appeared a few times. CDR3 amino acids: CASSLSVTGMPKTSSYNSPLHF. As DNA, the CDR3 is TGTGCCAGCAGCTTATCAGTTACTGGTATGCCTAAAACAAGCTCCTATAATTCACCCCTCCACTTT. V is TRBV11-3 and J is TRBJ1-6; D call uncertain. The CDR3 loop spans 22 amino acids. V dropped 2 bases and J dropped 0 bases, with 26 bases sitting between them. Germline assignment: CDR1 SGHNT and CDR2 YENEEA.

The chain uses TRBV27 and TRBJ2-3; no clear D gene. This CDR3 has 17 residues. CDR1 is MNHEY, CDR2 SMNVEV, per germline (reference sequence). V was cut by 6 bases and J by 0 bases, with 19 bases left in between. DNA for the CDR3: TGTGCCAGCAGCAAGGCCCGCTTCGAGCCCAGCACAGATACGCAGTATTTT. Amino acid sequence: CASSKARFEPSTDTQYF.

Here the CDR3 reads CASSIGGLYGYTF. CDR3 DNA: TGTGCCAGTAGTATAGGGGGGCTCTATGGCTACACCTTC. The gene calls are TRBV19 and TRBJ1-2, with TRBD1 as a possible D gene (6 bases). V gave up 1 base and J gave up 4 bases, with 7 bases separating them. Germline values: CDR1 LNHDA, CDR2 SQIVND (reference sequence). This CDR3 is built from 13 residues.

The CDR3 loop is CATTPVMSNQPQHF. The CDR3 DNA reads TGTGCCACTACCCCGGTCATGAGCAATCAGCCCCAGCATTTT. The J gene is TRBJ1-5, the V gene TRBV19; D not certain. The CDR3 is made up of 14 amino acids. The germline V and J ends were trimmed by 10 bases and 1 base, with 14 bases remaining between them. Germline loops: CDR1 LNHDA, CDR2 SQIVND (reference sequence).

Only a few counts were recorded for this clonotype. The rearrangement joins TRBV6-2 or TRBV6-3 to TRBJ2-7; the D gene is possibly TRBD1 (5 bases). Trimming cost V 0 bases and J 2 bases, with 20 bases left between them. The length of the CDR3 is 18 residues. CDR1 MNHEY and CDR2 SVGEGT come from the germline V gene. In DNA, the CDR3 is TGTGCCAGCAGTTACTCGAGGCAGGGAATAGGCCTTACCTACGAGCAGTACGTC. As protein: CASSYSRQGIGLTYEQYV.

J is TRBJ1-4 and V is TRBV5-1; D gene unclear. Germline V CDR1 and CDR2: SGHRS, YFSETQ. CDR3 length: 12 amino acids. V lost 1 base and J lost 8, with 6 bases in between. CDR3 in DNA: TGCGCCAGCAGCTTGTCTAGAGAAAAACTGTTTTTT. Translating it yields CASSLSREKLFF.

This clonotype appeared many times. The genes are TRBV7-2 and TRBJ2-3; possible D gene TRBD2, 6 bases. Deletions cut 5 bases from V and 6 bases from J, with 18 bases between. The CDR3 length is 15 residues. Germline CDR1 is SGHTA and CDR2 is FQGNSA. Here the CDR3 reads CASSPSPGAGDTQYF. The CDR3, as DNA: TGTGCCAGCAGCCCTTCACCGGGAGCTGGGGATACGCAGTATTTT.

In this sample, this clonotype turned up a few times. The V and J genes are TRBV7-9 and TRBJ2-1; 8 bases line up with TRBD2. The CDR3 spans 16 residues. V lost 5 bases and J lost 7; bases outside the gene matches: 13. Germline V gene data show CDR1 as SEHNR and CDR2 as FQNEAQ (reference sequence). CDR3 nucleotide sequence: TGTGCCAGCAGCGCGAAAACGGGGGGGCCTGATAATGAGCAGTTCTTC. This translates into CASSAKTGGPDNEQFF.